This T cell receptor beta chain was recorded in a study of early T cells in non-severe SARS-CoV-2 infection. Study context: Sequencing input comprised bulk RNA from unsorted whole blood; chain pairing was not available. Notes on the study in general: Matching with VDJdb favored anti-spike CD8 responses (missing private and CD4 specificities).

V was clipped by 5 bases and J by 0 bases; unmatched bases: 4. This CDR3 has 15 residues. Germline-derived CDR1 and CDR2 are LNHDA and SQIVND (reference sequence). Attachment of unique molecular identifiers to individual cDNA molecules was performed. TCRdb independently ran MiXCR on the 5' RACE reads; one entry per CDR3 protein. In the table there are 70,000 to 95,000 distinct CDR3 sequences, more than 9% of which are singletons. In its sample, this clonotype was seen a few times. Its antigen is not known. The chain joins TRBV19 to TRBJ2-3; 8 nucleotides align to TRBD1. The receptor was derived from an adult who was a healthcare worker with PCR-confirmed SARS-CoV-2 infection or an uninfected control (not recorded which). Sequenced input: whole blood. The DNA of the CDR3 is TGTGCCAGTAGTTCGGGACAGGCCAGCACAGATACGCAGTATTTT. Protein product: CASSSGQASTDTQYF.